This T cell receptor (beta chain) was observed in a study of relationships among human T cell subsets (dated by TCRdb to the early 2010s). Study-level background: Sequencing was performed on eight distinct blood T cell populations: pan T, CD8 cytotoxic, regulatory, Th1, Th2, naive plus transitional, activated and memory cells. Beyond this particular receptor, the publication reports: Over 55% of CD8+ cytotoxic sequences were found to belong to clones with over 100 reads, whereas few such clones were observed in the regulatory and Th2 subsets. The substantial sharing of CDR3s among Th1, Th2 and regulatory T cells was interpreted as suggesting that cell fate choices are stochastic. V, D and J usage, CDR3 length and N-nucleotide additions showed no statistically significant differences among the seven subsets. A CD4+CD8+ double-positive population could not be excluded by the bead-based sorting.

This clonotype was found a few times. Its antigen remains undetermined. Nothing much larger sits one base from this clone, and base qualities are not available. From the CD45RA-negative fraction, CD45RA-RO+ cells were selected as memory T cells using anti-CD45RO beads. Miltenyi superparamagnetic beads coated with subset-specific monoclonal antibodies were used for isolation of the T cell subsets. Every T cell population came from peripheral blood. Ficoll separation was used to obtain mononuclear cells from whole blood, after which anti-CD14 microbeads were used to deplete monocytes. Right after isolation, the cell populations were resuspended in RNAprotect reagent. Cut back by 6 bases and 1 base, the V and J ends lie 17 bases apart. CDR1 and CDR2 (MNHNS, SASEGT) derive from the germline V gene. Including the terminal cysteine and phenylalanine, the CDR3 comprises 16 residues. Only CDR3 DNA is held: 48 bases, read in frame from base 1.

Library preparation was by multiplex PCR. TCRdb shows the sequencer as 454 GS FLX. Semiquantitative ARM-PCR was used to amplify the TCR alpha and beta CDR3 regions from mRNA. In ARM-PCR, tagged nested gene-specific primers were used first, and communal superprimers then performed exponential amplification. Before the second amplification round was performed on first-round PCR products, the nested primers were removed by exonuclease. The amplicons were sequenced on the 454 platform, which can rapidly sequence millions of DNA fragments without cloning bias. A read was counted as effective if the read could be mapped to both V and J germline segments. The original methods were these. IRmap, which uses pyromap, a Smith-Waterman modification adapted to 454 sequencing errors, was used to assign reads to germline V, D and J segments. D-beta assignments were filtered using cutoffs set at the 99th percentile of alignment scores from simulated random sequences. CDR3 was defined as the amino acids lying between the conserved V-segment Y[YFLI]C motif and the J-segment [FW]GXGT motif. Repertoire diversity was estimated with a compound Poisson process model previously applied to large-scale EST data. A procedure for detecting cross-contamination was used to argue that the shared CDR3s did not come from sample contamination. TCRdb ran its own pipeline on the public reads, namely fastp trimming at Q25 and MiXCR clone calling, and kept in-frame beta chains. Here each entry gathers all rows of one CDR3 protein and keeps the most common genes and DNA. These V and J calls are TCRdb output, not the study's own analysis. The sample contains thousands of distinct CDR3 sequences, 50% to 60% of them found a single time. The ten largest account for more than 4.5% of the sample.

The clonotype originates from a man aged 35 to 55 in good health. The sample taken for sequencing was memory T cells sorted from blood. The cell subset or site label, read with the paper, signifies: CD45RA-RO+ memory T cells. This chain is built from TRBV6-1 and TRBJ2-3, with the D assignment possibly TRBD1 or TRBD2, given 5 matching bases for each. The nucleotide sequence is TGTGCCAGCAGGGACAACCCATTGGGACGCACAGATACGCAGTATTTT. Its coded protein is CASRDNPLGRTDTQYF.